This TCR beta chain is drawn from a study of control samples from healthy donors and cancer patients. Here immunoSEQ multiplex PCR was the method, and the copy in TCRdb shows in-frame clones only, minus some. The repertoire consists of under 150,000 clones, with approximately 93% occurring once and the leading ten covering around 2.5%. The sample was blood. The clonotype originates from a man between 25 and 39 years old in good health.

CDR3 sequence (DNA): TGTGCCAGCAGTGTACAGGGGCAGCCGTACTATGGCTACACCTTC. Translating it yields CASSVQGQPYYGYTF. This sequence joins TRBV28 and TRBJ1-2, with 7 bases identical to TRBD1. V lost 5 bases to trimming and J lost 3 bases; unmatched junction nucleotides: 9. Per germline, CDR1 MDHEN and CDR2 SYDVKM. The CDR3 sequence is 15 residues long.